Below are 25 T cell receptor beta chains sequenced from a single sample in a study of Graves' ophthalmopathy and Graves' hyperthyroidism. The TCR beta CDR3 regions underwent amplification from RNA transcripts. Second-round multiplex PCR came after a first-round RT-PCR that employed HTBI primers. TCRdb re-called the multiplex PCR reads through MiXCR, storing one row per CDR3 protein. This table holds just over 400,000 distinct CDR3 sequences, around 21% found once. Sequencing was performed on peripheral blood. All receptors come from a woman between 18 and 30 years old with stable Graves' hyperthyroidism.

This clonotype was detected ten times or more. The J gene is TRBJ1-3, the V gene TRBV6-1; 8 nucleotides line up with TRBD1. V gave up 4 bases and J gave up 0 bases; unmatched junction bases: 14. The germline V gene encodes CDR1 MNHNS and CDR2 SASEGT. The CDR3 is 19 residues long. The CDR3 DNA follows: TGTGCCAGCAGTGGACACCCCTACAGGGGGGTAGGCTCTGGAAACACCATATATTTT. Translated, it gives CASSGHPYRGVGSGNTIYF.

This clonotype was found many times. The chain couples TRBV12-3 or TRBV12-4 to TRBJ1-6, with no clear D. The CDR3 contains 14 residues. Trimming cost V 6 bases and J 0 bases, with 6 bases left between them. The DNA of the CDR3 is TGTGCCAGCAGGAGGAGCTCCTATAATTCACCCCTCCACTTT. Residues: CASRRSSYNSPLHF.

In this sample, this clonotype turned up a few times. This rearrangement joins TRBV5-1 to TRBJ2-7, with 8 positions matching TRBD1. Looked up from germline, CDR1 is SGHRS and CDR2 is YFSETQ. V lost 0 bases to trimming and J lost 0 bases; unmatched junction nucleotides: 2. The CDR3 runs to 15 residues. The CDR3 sequence is CASSLGQGFSYEQYF. Here the CDR3 DNA reads TGCGCCAGCAGCTTGGGACAGGGGTTCTCCTACGAGCAGTACTTC.

The sample holds many counts of this clonotype. The chain uses TRBV19 and TRBJ1-5, with TRBD1 as a possible D gene (6 bases). The CDR3 spans 13 residues. From germline, CDR1 is LNHDA and CDR2 SQIVND (reference sequence). V was pared by 6 bases and J by 5 bases, with 11 bases between. CDR3 DNA: TGTGCCAGTAGCAGCTCAGGGGATCAGCCCCAGCATTTT. This encodes CASSSSGDQPQHF.

J is TRBJ2-4 and V is TRBV29-1; D is undetermined. The CDR3 runs to 11 residues. Trimming took 7 bases from V and 0 from J, leaving 4 bases between them. Germline V gives CDR1 SQVTM, CDR2 ANQGSEA. The CDR3 loop reads CSGRAKNIQYF. The CDR3 region has the DNA TGCAGCGGGCGAGCCAAAAACATTCAGTACTTC.

This clonotype was picked up a small number of times. The V gene is TRBV4-1, the J gene TRBJ2-2; D gene ambiguous. The CDR3 loop spans 15 amino acids. Germline loops: CDR1 MGHRA, CDR2 YSYEKL. Trimming pared 4 bases from V and 0 bases from J, leaving 9 bases between. The CDR3: CASSRIASNTGELFF. Written as DNA, the CDR3 is TGCGCCAGCAGCCGGATCGCCTCGAACACCGGGGAGCTGTTTTTT.

This clonotype was picked up many times. The chain uses TRBV5-6 and TRBJ2-7; no firm D call. Germline CDR1 SGHDT, CDR2 YYEEEE. V dropped 0 bases and J dropped 10 bases, with 17 bases sitting between them. The CDR3 runs 14 residues. CDR3 in amino acids: CASSLVAVGLEQYF. CDR3 bases: TGTGCCAGCAGCTTGGTGGCGGTCGGCCTTGAACAGTACTTC.

This clonotype was detected many times. J is TRBJ1-2 and V is TRBV20-1, with TRBD1 as a possible D gene (6 bases). The germline V gene encodes CDR1 DFQATT and CDR2 SNEGSKA (reference sequence). The germline V and J ends were trimmed by 6 bases and 1 base, with 24 bases remaining between them. This CDR3 comprises 17 residues. CDR3 residues: CSALNPTGRPFNYGYTF. Here the CDR3 DNA reads TGCAGTGCCCTAAACCCAACAGGGAGGCCTTTTAACTATGGCTACACCTTC.

This clonotype came up a few times. This chain uses TRBV2 with TRBJ2-5; D could derive from TRBD1 or TRBD2 (5 bases each). V gave up 8 bases and J gave up 4 bases, with 14 bases separating them. CDR3 length: 13 amino acids. Germline-derived CDR1 and CDR2 are SNHLY and FYNNEI. The CDR3, as DNA: TGTGCCAGCGGGGACGTCGACGGAGAGACCCAGTACTTC. This sequence encodes CASGDVDGETQYF.

Only a few counts were recorded for this clonotype. CDR3 amino acids: CASSPGGQLYSNQPQHF. The DNA for the CDR3 is TGTGCCAGCAGCCCGGGGGGACAGCTTTATAGCAATCAGCCCCAGCATTTT. V is TRBV11-1 and J is TRBJ1-5; 7 bases agree with TRBD1. This CDR3 spans 17 amino acids. Trimming removed 5 bases from V and 0 bases from J; junction bases left unmatched: 10. Germline loops: CDR1 SGHAT, CDR2 FQDESV (reference sequence).

The table lists this clonotype with a few counts. V gene TRBV20-1 combines with J gene TRBJ1-6, with 7 bases that match TRBD1. The CDR3 has 14 amino acids. The junction had 6 bases not matched to a gene; V was cut back by 3 bases and J by 7 bases. Germline V gene sequence: CDR1 DFQATT, CDR2 SNEGSKA (reference sequence). CDR3 residues: CSARNRGGNSPLHF. For the CDR3, the DNA is TGCAGTGCTAGGAACAGGGGCGGGAATTCACCCCTCCACTTT.

The chain joins TRBV11-1 to TRBJ2-4; D is unresolved. This CDR3 comprises 22 residues. Trimming removed 0 bases from V and 0 bases from J, with 27 bases in between. Germline CDR1 and CDR2: SGHAT and FQDESV (reference sequence). Written as DNA, the CDR3 is TGTGCCAGCAGCTTAGCGCCATTCGGCGGTCCCCCGAATGGAACAGCCAAAAACATTCAGTACTTC. This codes for CASSLAPFGGPPNGTAKNIQYF.

This clonotype was picked up one time. This chain connects TRBV6-5 to TRBJ1-1, with D unclear. Trimming stripped 4 bases from V and 3 bases from J, with 9 bases between. The CDR3 has 13 amino acids. Germline lookup yields CDR1 MNHEY and CDR2 SVGAGI. The CDR3 loop reads CASSWAYDTEAFF. For the CDR3, the DNA is TGTGCCAGCAGTTGGGCGTATGACACTGAAGCTTTCTTT.

The gene calls are TRBV29-1 and TRBJ2-7; a possible D gene is TRBD2 (7 bases). The CDR3 covers 14 residues. Trimming took 7 bases from V and 5 from J, leaving 21 bases between them. Germline-derived CDR1 and CDR2 are SQVTM and ANQGSEA. CDR3 DNA sequence: TGCAGCGCTGGGGGGGGCGGGAGAATTGACGAGCAGTACTTC. This translates into CSAGGGGRIDEQYF.

This clonotype was counted at least ten times. The chain is built from TRBV7-9 and TRBJ2-7, with D perhaps matching TRBD2 (6 bases). V shed 5 bases and J shed 6 bases, with 26 bases lying between them. CDR1 and CDR2 from the germline V gene are SEHNR and FQNEAQ (reference sequence). The CDR3 consists of 17 residues. The CDR3 nucleotides read TGTGCCAGCAGCCCCAGCAGCGCCAGCGGGCCCTGGGGCGAGCAGTACTTC. This encodes CASSPSSASGPWGEQYF.

This clonotype was seen ten or more times. The V gene is TRBV30, the J gene TRBJ2-5; tentatively, D is TRBD1 or TRBD2 (6 bases each). V was shortened by 2 bases and J by 4 bases, with 14 bases between the two germline ends. Germline CDR1 GTSNPN, CDR2 SVGIG (reference sequence). The CDR3 sequence is 14 residues long. The CDR3 nucleotides are TGTGCCTGGAGTAAGGGGGGTAGGACAGAGACCCAGTACTTC. This encodes CAWSKGGRTETQYF.

In its sample, this clonotype was seen many times. This chain links TRBV29-1 with TRBJ2-4; a weak D match, TRBD2 (6 bases). Trimming took 4 bases from V and 3 from J, leaving 16 bases between them. The CDR3 loop spans 15 amino acids. The V gene's germline CDR1 is SQVTM and CDR2 ANQGSEA. CDR3 coding DNA: TGCAGCGTTGTTTTTTCGGGGCGGGGCAAAAACATTCAGTACTTC. This codes for CSVVFSGRGKNIQYF.

The V gene is TRBV12-3 or TRBV12-4, the J gene TRBJ1-1; 7 nucleotides agree with TRBD1. With 6 bases clipped from V and 0 bases from J, the junction kept 13 bases outside the gene matches. The CDR3 has 17 amino acids. CDR3 loop: CASRRYWTGAMNTEAFF. In DNA form, the CDR3 reads TGTGCCAGCAGACGCTACTGGACAGGAGCTATGAACACTGAAGCTTTCTTT.

This clonotype has at least ten counts. A much larger clonotype is one base distant, so this may be a read error. Likely a read error: the CDR3 ends without its conserved phenylalanine or tryptophan. The J gene is TRBJ2-7, the V gene TRBV15, with TRBD2 matching 13 bases. There are 14 residues in the CDR3. Per germline, CDR1 LNHNV and CDR2 YYDKDF (reference sequence). V lost 1 base and J lost 9; bases outside the gene matches: 3. CDR3 coding DNA: TGTGCCACCAGCAGAGTCGGGACTAGCGGGATGCAGTACCTC. Translation: CATSRVGTSGMQYL.

This clonotype was seen repeatedly, ten times or more. The rearrangement links TRBV27 to TRBJ1-1, with D possibly matching TRBD1 (5 bases). This CDR3 is built from 15 residues. Germline lookup yields CDR1 MNHEY and CDR2 SMNVEV (reference sequence). Trimming stripped 6 bases from V and 0 bases from J, with 14 bases between. The CDR3 loop reads CASRPFGGMNTEAFF. The CDR3 region has the DNA TGTGCCAGCAGACCGTTTGGGGGGATGAACACTGAAGCTTTCTTT.

This clonotype was detected ten times or more. This chain links TRBV27 with TRBJ2-7, with 11 bases identical to TRBD1. CDR1 MNHEY and CDR2 SMNVEV come from the germline V gene (reference sequence). After removal of 6 bases from V and 0 bases from J, the junction contained 7 bases not matched to a gene. The CDR3 totals 16 residues. The CDR3 coding sequence is TGTGCCAGCAGGGCCGGACAGGGGGCTTTCTCCTACGAGCAGTACTTC. Residues: CASRAGQGAFSYEQYF.

Ten or more counts support this clonotype. Germline is not matched at one junction end, which may reflect a read error. The chain employs TRBV6-1 and TRBJ1-2, with a tentative D call TRBD1 (6 bases). Germline CDR1 and CDR2: MNHNS and SASEGT. The CDR3 has 12 amino acids. The CDR3 loop is CASSLGPPGEVF. CDR3 DNA sequence: TGTGCCAGCTCCCTCGGTCCACCAGGGGAAGTATTC.

This clonotype came up a few times. The rearrangement links TRBV6-1 to TRBJ1-1; a weak D match, TRBD1 (6 bases). The CDR3 extends over 15 amino acids. Trimming shortened V by 2 bases and J by 0 bases, and 10 bases separated the two germline ends. Germline CDR1 and CDR2: MNHNS and SASEGT. In DNA, the CDR3 is TGTGCCAGCAGTGAACCGCGGACAGTGAACACTGAAGCTTTCTTT. This sequence encodes CASSEPRTVNTEAFF.

The table lists this clonotype with many counts. The gene calls are TRBV7-9 and TRBJ2-2; 7 bases are shared with TRBD2. The CDR3 is 14 amino acids. The V gene's germline CDR1 is SEHNR and CDR2 FQNEAQ (reference sequence). After removal of 11 bases from V and 5 bases from J, the junction contained 11 bases not matched to a gene. CDR3 nucleotides: TGTGCCTTACCCGGGGGGTTGTCGACCGGGGAGCTGTTTTTT. Translation: CALPGGLSTGELFF.

This clonotype was counted many times. This CDR3 reads CASSEWPPWDRVNYGYTF. The CDR3 coding sequence is TGTGCCAGCAGTGAATGGCCGCCTTGGGACAGGGTTAACTATGGCTACACCTTC. The gene calls are TRBV6-1 and TRBJ1-2, with 9 bases aligning to TRBD1. There are 18 residues in the CDR3. Germline V gene lookup returns CDR1 MNHNS and CDR2 SASEGT. V was clipped by 2 bases and J by 1 base; unmatched bases: 11.